These 2 T cell receptor beta chains share one sample of origin, sequenced in a study of blood T cell repertoires in COVID-19. Sequenced by immunoSEQ multiplex PCR; TCRdb stores in-frame clones only, minus some. Counted here are roughly 250,000 clones, almost 85% occurring once; the ten biggest clones make up over 1.5%. The sequencing sample was made of peripheral blood. The source of these receptors is a woman aged 80 or over with acute or convalescent COVID-19.

This clone was picked up many times. The chain links TRBV11-3 to TRBJ2-2, with D maybe TRBD1 (6 bases). Germline V gene data show CDR1 as SGHNT and CDR2 as YENEEA. The CDR3 covers 14 residues. The V end was cut by 5 bases, the J end by 1 base, with 8 bases between. The CDR3 DNA is TGTGCCAGCAGCAAACAGGGGAACACCGGGGAGCTGTTTTTT. It specifies CASSKQGNTGELFF.

The V gene is TRBV2, the J gene TRBJ2-5; TRBD2 agrees at 12 bases. This CDR3 spans 15 amino acids. Germline values: CDR1 SNHLY, CDR2 FYNNEI. J lost 5 bases, V lost 4 bases, and 5 bases had no gene match. The DNA for the CDR3 is TGTGCCAGCAGTGGGCGACTAGCGGGAGTCGAGACCCAGTACTTC. Protein: CASSGRLAGVETQYF.